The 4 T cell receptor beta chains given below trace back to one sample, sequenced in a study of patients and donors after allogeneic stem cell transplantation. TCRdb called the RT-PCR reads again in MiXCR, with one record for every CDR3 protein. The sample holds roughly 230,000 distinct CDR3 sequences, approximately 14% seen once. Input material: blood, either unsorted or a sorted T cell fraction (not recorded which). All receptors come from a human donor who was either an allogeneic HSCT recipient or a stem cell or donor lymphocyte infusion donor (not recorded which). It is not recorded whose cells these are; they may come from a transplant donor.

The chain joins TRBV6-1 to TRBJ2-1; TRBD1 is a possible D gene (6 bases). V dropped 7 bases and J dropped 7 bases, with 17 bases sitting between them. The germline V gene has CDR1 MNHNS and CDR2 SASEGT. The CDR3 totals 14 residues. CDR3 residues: CASTGAGAWNEQFF. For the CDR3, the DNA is TGTGCCAGCACGGGTGCAGGGGCCTGGAATGAGCAGTTCTTC.

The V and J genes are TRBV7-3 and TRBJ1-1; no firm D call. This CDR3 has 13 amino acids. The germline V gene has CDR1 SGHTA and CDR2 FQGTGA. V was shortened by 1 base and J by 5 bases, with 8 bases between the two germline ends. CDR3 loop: CASSLSKDTEAFF. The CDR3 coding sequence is TGTGCCAGCAGCTTAAGTAAGGATACTGAAGCTTTCTTT.

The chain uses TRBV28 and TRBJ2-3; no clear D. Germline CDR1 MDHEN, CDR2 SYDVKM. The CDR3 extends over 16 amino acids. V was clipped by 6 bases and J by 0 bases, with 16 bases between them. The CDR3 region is CASSPPAAPSTDTQYF. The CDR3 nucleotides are TGTGCCAGCAGCCCACCGGCAGCGCCCAGCACAGATACGCAGTATTTT.

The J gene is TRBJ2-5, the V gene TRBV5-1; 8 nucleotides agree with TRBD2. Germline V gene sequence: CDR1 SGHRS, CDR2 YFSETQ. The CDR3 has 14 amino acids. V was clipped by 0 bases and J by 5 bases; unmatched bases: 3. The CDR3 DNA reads TGCGCCAGCAGCTTGGGCGGGAGGAGGGAGACCCAGTACTTC. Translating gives CASSLGGRRETQYF.